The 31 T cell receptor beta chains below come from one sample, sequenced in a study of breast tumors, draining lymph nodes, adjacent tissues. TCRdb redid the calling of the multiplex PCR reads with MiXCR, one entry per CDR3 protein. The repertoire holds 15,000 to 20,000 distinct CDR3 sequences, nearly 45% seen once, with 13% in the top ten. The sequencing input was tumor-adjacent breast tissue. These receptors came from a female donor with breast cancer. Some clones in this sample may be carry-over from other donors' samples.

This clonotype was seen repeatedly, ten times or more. As DNA, the CDR3 is TGTGCCAGCTTTGGGCGAGGAGCCGGCTACACCTTC. Amino acid sequence: CASFGRGAGYTF. The chain employs TRBV3-1 and TRBJ1-2, with D uncertain. The CDR3 covers 12 residues. V lost 8 bases, J lost 8 bases, and 15 bases lay in between. Germline CDR1 and CDR2: LGHDT and YNNKEL (reference sequence).

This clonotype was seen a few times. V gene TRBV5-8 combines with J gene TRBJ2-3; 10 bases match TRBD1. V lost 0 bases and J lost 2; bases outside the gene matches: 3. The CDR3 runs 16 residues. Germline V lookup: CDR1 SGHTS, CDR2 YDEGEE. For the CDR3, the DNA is TGTGCCAGCAGCTTGGAGGGACAGGGGAACACAGATACGCAGTATTTT. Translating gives CASSLEGQGNTDTQYF.

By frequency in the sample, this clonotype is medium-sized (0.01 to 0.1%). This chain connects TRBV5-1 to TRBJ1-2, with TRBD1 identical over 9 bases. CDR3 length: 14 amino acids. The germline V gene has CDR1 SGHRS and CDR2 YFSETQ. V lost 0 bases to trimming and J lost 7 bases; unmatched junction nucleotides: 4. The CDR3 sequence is CASSLAATGGGYTF. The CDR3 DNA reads TGCGCCAGCAGCTTGGCCGCGACAGGGGGTGGCTACACCTTC.

The CDR3 region is CAIRMGGTADNEQFF. The DNA of the CDR3 is TGTGCCATCAGGATGGGAGGGACGGCGGACAATGAGCAGTTCTTC. The chain carries TRBV10-3 and TRBJ2-1, with TRBD2 matching over 7 bases. With 6 bases clipped from V and 5 bases from J, the junction kept 10 bases outside the gene matches. The CDR3 length is 15 residues. Germline-derived CDR1 and CDR2 are ENHRY and SYGVKD.

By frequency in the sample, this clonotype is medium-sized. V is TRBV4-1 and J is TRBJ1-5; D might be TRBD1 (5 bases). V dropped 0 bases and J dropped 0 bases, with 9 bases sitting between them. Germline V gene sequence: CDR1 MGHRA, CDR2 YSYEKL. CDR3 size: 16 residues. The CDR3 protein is CASSQEGVNSNQPQHF. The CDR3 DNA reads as TGCGCCAGCAGCCAAGAAGGGGTAAATAGCAATCAGCCCCAGCATTTT.

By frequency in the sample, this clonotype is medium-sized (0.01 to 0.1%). CDR3: CASSLAFGRNYEQYF. The CDR3 DNA follows: TGTGCCAGCAGCTTAGCGTTTGGGAGAAACTACGAGCAGTACTTC. This chain joins TRBV7-9 and TRBJ2-7, with D possibly being TRBD2 (5 bases). The CDR3 contains 15 residues. The V end was cut by 0 bases, the J end by 3 bases, with 12 bases between. Germline loops: CDR1 SEHNR, CDR2 FQNEAQ (reference sequence). Complete variable domain (other parts from reference TRBV7-9 and TRBJ2-7): DTGVSQNPRHKITKRGQNVTFRCDPISEHNRLYWYRQTLGQGPEFLTYFQNEAQLEKSRLLSDRFSAERPKGSFSTLEIQRTEQGDSAMYLCASSLAFGRNYEQYFGPGTRLTVT.

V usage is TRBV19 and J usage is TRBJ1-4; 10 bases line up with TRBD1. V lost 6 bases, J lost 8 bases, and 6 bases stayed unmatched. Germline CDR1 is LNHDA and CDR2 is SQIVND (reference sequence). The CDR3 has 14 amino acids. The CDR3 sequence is CASRWTGGEEKLFF. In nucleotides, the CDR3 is TGTGCCAGTAGATGGACAGGGGGAGAGGAAAAACTGTTTTTT.

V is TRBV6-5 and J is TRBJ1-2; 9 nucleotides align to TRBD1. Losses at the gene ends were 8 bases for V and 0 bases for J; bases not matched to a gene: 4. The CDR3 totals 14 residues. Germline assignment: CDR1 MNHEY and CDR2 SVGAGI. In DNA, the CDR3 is TGTGCCAGCCACGGGACAGGGTCTAACTATGGCTACACCTTC. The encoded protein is CASHGTGSNYGYTF.

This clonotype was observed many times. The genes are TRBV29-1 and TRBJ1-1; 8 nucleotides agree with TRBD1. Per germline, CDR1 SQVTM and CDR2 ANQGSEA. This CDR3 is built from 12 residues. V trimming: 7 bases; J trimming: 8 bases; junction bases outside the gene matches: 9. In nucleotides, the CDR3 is TGCAGCGATTTTCAGGGGGCCCCGGAAGCTTTCTTT. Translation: CSDFQGAPEAFF. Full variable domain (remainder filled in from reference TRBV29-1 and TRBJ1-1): SAVISQKPSRDICQRGTSLTIQCQVDSQVTMMFWYRQQPGQSLTLIATANQGSEATYESGFVIDKFPISRPNLTFSTLTVSNMSPEDSSIYLCSDFQGAPEAFFGQGTRLTVV.

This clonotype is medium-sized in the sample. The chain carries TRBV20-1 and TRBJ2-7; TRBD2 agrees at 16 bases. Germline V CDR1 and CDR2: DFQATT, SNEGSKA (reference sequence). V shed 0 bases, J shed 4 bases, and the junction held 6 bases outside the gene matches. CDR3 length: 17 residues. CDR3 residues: CSARDPGLAGGLYEQYF. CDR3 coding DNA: TGCAGTGCTAGAGACCCGGGACTAGCGGGAGGGCTATACGAGCAGTACTTC.

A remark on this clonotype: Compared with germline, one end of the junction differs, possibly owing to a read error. CDR3 nucleotide sequence: TGTGACAGCGGGGGGAAGAGCTCCTACAAGCAGTACTTC. This gives the protein CDSGGKSSYKQYF. This rearrangement joins TRBV9 to TRBJ2-7, with TRBD2 matching over 9 bases. The CDR3 is 13 residues long. The V gene's germline CDR1 is SGDLS and CDR2 YYNGEE.

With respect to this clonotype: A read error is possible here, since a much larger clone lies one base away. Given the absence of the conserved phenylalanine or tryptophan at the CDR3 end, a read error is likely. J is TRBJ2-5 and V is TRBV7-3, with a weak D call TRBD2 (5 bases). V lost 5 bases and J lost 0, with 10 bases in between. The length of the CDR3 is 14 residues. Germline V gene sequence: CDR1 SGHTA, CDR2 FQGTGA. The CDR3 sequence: CASSLGLDQETQYP. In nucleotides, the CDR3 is TGTGCCAGCAGCCTAGGACTCGACCAAGAGACCCAGTACCCC.

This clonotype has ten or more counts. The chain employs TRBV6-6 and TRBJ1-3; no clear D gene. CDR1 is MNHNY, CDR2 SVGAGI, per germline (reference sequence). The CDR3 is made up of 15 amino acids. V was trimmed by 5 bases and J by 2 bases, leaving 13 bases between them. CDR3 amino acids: CASSRPTTTGNTIYF. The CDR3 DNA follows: TGTGCCAGCAGTCGGCCGACCACGACTGGAAACACCATATATTTT.

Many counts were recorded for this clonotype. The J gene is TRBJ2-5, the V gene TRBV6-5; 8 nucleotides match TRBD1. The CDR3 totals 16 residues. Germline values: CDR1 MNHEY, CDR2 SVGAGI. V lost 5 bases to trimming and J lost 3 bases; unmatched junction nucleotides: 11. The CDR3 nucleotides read TGTGCCAGCAGTCCGACTTCGGACAGGGCAAAAGAGACCCAGTACTTC. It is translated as CASSPTSDRAKETQYF.

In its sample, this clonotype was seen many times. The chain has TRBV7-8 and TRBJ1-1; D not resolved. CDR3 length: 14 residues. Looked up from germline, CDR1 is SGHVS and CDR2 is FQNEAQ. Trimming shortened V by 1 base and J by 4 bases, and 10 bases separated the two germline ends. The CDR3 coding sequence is TGTGCCAGCAGCTTAGTGTCCTTGAGCACTGAAGCTTTCTTT. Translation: CASSLVSLSTEAFF.

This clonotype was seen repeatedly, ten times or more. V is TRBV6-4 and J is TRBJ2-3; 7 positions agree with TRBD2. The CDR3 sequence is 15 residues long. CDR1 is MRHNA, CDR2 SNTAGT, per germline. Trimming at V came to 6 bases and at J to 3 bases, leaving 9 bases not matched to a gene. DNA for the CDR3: TGTGCCAGCAGCCCCGGTGCGCGGGGGACAGATACGCAGTATTTT. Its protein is CASSPGARGTDTQYF.

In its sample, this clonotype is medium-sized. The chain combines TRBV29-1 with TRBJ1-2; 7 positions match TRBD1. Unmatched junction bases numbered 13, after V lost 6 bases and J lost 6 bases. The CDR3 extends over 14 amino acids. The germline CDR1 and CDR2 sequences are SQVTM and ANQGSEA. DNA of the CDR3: TGCAGCGTGGATACCCGGGACAGAGGACATGGCTACACCTTC. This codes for CSVDTRDRGHGYTF.

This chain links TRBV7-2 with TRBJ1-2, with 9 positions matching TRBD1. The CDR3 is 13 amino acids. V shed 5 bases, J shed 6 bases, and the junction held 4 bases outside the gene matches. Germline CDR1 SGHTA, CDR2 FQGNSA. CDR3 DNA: TGTGCCAGCAGCCGCCGGACAGGGGATGGCTACACCTTC. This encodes CASSRRTGDGYTF.

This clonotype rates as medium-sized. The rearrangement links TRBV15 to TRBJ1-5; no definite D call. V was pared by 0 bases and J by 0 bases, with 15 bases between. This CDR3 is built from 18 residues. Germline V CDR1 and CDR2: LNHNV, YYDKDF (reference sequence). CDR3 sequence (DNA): TGTGCCACCAGCAGAGATCTAGGCCTTACAAATAGCAATCAGCCCCAGCATTTT. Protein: CATSRDLGLTNSNQPQHF.

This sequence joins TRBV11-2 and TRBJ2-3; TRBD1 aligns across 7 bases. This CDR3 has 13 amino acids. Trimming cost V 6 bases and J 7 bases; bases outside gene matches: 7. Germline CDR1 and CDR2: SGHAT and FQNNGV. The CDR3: CASSGNRGNTQYF. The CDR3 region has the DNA TGTGCCAGCAGTGGAAACAGGGGAAATACGCAGTATTTT. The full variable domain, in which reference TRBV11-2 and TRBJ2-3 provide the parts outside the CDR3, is EAGVAQSPRYKIIEKRQSVAFWCNPISGHATLYWYQQILGQGPKLLIQFQNNGVVDDSQLPKDRFSAERLKGVDSTLKIQPAKLEDSAVYLCASSGNRGNTQYFGPGTRLTVL.

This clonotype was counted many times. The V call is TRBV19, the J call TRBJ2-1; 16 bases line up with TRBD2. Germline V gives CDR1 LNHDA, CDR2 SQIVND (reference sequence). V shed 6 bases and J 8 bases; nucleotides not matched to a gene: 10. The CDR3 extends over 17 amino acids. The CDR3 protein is CASRESTGTSGRDEQFF. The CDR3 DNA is TGTGCCAGTAGAGAAAGTACCGGGACTAGCGGGAGGGATGAGCAGTTCTTC. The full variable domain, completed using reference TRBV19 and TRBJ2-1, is DGGITQSPKYLFRKEGQNVTLSCEQNLNHDAMYWYRQDPGQGLRLIYYSQIVNDFQKGDIAEGYSVSREKKESFPLTVTSAQKNPTAFYLCASRESTGTSGRDEQFFGPGTRLTVL.

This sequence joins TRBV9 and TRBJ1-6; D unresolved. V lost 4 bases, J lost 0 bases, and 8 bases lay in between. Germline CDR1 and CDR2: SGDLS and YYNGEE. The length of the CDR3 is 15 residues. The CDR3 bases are TGTGCCAGCAGCCCCCGGGGCTCCTATAATTCACCCCTCCACTTT. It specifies CASSPRGSYNSPLHF.

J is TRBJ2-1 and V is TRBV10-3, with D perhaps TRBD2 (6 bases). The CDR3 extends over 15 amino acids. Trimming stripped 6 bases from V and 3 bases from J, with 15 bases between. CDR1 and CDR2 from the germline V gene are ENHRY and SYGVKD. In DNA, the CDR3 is TGTGCCATCAGCGAGCTGGGGGGAGTCTACAATGAGCAGTTCTTC. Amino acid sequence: CAISELGGVYNEQFF.

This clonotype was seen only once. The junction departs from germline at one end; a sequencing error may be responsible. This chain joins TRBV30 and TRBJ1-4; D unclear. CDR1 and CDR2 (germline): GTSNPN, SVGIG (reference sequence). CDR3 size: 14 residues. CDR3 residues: CAWSVTSTNEKLSF. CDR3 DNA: TGTGCCTGGAGTGTAACCTCAACCAATGAAAAACTGTCTTTT.

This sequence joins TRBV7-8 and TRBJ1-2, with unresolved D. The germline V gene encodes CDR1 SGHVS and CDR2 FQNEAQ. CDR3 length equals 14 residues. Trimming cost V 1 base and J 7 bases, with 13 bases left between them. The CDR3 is CASSLDGSGVGYTF. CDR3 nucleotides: TGTGCCAGCAGCTTAGATGGTTCTGGTGTTGGCTACACCTTC.

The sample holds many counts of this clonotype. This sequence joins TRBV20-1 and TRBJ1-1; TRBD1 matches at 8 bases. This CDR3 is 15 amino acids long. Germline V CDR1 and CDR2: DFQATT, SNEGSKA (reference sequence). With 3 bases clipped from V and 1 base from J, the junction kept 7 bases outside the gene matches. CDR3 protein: CSASRTGRGNTEAFF. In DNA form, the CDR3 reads TGCAGTGCTAGTAGGACAGGGCGGGGGAACACTGAAGCTTTCTTT.

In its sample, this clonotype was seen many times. This CDR3 reads CSARTGVVTDTQYF. The CDR3 nucleotides are TGCAGCGCCAGGACAGGGGTGGTCACAGATACGCAGTATTTT. The chain uses TRBV29-1 and TRBJ2-3, with 9 bases that match TRBD1. Germline CDR1 reads SQVTM; CDR2 reads ANQGSEA. Losses at the gene ends were 7 bases for V and 2 bases for J; bases not matched to a gene: 7. The CDR3 contains 14 residues.

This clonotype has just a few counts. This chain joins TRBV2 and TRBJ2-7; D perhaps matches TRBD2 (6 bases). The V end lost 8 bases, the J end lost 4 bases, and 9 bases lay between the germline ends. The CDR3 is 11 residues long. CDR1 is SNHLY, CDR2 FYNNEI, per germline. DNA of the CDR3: TGTGCCAGCGGGAGGCCGTACGAGCAGTACTTC. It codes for CASGRPYEQYF.

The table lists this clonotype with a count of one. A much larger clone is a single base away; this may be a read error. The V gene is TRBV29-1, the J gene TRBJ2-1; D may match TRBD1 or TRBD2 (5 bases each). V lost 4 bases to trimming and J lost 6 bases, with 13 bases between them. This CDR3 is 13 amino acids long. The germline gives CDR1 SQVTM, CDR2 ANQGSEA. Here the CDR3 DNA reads TGCAGCGTTGTCGGGACCCTACTCAATGAGCAGTTCTTC. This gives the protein CSVVGTLLNEQFF.

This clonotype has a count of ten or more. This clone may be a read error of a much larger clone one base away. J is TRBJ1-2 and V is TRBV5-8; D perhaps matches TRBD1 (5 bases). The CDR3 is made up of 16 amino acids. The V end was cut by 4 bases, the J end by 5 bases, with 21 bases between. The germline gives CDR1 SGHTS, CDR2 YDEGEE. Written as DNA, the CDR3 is TGTGCCAGCAGCGGCCCGGACACGGGACCGACTTATGGCTACACCTTC. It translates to CASSGPDTGPTYGYTF.

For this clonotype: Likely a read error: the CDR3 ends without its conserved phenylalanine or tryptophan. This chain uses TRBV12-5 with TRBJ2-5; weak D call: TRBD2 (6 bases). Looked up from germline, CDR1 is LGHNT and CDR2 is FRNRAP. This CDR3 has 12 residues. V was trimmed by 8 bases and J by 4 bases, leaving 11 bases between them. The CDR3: CASSWTTETQYS. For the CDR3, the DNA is TGTGCTAGTTCTTGGACTACAGAGACCCAGTACTCC.